This T cell receptor (beta chain) is drawn from a study of cytomegalovirus exposure and HLA in healthy donors. A note on this clone: Its antigen is not known.

V was clipped by 5 bases and J by 3 bases, with 8 bases between them. The length of the CDR3 is 12 residues. Germline V lookup: CDR1 PRHDT, CDR2 FYEKMQ (reference sequence). Broader study findings: In an earlier analysis, most TCR beta V segments were productive about 87% or about 30% of the time.

Vbeta (60) and Jbeta (13) primers were used in the PCR. The protocol was immunoSEQ multiplex PCR, while the TCRdb copy is restricted to in-frame clones and leaves out a portion. This table has over 100,000 clones, approximately 80% appearing once. J is TRBJ2-7 and V is TRBV13; no firm D call. Sequencing input: PBMCs. The receptor's source is a female donor in good health and CMV-seronegative. CDR3 nucleotides: TGTGCCAGCAGCCTCCGGGTCTACGAGCAGTACTTC. Its translation: CASSLRVYEQYF.